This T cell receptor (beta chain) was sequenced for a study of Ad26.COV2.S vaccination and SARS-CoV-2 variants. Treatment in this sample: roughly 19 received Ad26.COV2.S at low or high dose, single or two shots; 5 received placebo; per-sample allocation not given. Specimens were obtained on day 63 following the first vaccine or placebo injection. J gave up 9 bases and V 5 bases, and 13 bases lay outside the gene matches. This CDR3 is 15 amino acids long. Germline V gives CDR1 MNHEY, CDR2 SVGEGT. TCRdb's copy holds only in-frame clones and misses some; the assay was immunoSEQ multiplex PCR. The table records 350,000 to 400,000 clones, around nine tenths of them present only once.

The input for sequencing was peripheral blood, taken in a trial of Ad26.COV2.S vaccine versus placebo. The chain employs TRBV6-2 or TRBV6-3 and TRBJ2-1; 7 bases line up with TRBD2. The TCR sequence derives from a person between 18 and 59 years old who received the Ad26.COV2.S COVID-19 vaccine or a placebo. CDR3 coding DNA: TGTGCCAGCAGTCTCCGGACTAGATTAATCTCTGAGCAGTTCTTC. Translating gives CASSLRTRLISEQFF.